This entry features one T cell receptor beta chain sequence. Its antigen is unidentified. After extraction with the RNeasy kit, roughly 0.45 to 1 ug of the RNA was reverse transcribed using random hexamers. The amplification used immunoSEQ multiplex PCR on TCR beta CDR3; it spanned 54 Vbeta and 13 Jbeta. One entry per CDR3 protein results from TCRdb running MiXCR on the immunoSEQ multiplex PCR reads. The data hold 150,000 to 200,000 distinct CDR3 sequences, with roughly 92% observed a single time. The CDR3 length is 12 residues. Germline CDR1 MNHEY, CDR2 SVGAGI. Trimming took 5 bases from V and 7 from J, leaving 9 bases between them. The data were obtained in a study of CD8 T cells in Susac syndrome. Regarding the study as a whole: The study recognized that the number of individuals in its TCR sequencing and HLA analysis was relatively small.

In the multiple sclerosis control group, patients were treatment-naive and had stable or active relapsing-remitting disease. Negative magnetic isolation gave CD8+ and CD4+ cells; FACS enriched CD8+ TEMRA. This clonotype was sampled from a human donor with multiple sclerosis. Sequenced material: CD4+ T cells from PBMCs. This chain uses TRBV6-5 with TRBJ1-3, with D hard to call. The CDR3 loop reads CASSQPGNTIYF. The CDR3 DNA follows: TGTGCCAGCAGTCAGCCGGGCAACACCATATATTTT.